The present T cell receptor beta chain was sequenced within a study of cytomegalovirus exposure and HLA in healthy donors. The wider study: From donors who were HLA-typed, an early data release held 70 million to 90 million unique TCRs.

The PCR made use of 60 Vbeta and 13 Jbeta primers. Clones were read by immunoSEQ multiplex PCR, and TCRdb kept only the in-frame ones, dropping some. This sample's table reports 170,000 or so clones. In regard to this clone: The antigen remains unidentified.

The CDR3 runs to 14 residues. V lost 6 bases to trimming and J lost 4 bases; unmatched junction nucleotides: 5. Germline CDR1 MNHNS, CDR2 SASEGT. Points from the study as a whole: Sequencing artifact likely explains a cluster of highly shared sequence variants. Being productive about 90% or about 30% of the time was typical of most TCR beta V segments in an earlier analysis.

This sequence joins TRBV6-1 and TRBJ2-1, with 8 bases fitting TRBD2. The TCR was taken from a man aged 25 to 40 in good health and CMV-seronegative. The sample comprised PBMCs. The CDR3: CASRTGGAYNEQFF. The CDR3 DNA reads TGTGCCAGCAGGACGGGGGGGGCGTACAATGAGCAGTTCTTC.